What follows are 17 T cell receptor beta chains derived from one specimen sequenced in a study of T cell responses to AZD1222 COVID-19 vaccine. The data were produced by immunoSEQ multiplex PCR, yet TCRdb's version contains in-frame clones alone and is incomplete. The sample includes some 120,000 clones, about nine tenths seen only once; the top ten take 1.5%. The material was peripheral blood, obtained on day 0 of AZD1222 vaccination. The receptor set was obtained from an adult in good health.

CDR3 sequence (DNA): TGTGCCAGCAGCTTGTCAGGCCACTATGGCTACACCTTC. This codes for CASSLSGHYGYTF. This chain connects TRBV5-5 to TRBJ1-2; the D is unclear. Trimming pared 1 base from V and 3 bases from J, leaving 7 bases between. Germline-derived CDR1 and CDR2 are SGHKS and YYEKEE (reference sequence). CDR3 length: 13 amino acids.

The gene calls are TRBV9 and TRBJ2-7, with a possible D match to TRBD2 (6 bases). The V end lost 4 bases, the J end lost 1 base, and 15 bases lay between the germline ends. Germline CDR1 SGDLS, CDR2 YYNGEE. This CDR3 comprises 15 residues. CDR3: CASSSGVSNSYEQYF. Written as DNA, the CDR3 is TGTGCCAGCAGCTCGGGGGTCAGCAATTCCTACGAGCAGTACTTC. Together with reference TRBV9 and TRBJ2-7, the CDR3 gives the full variable domain: DSGVTQTPKHLITATGQRVTLRCSPRSGDLSVYWYQQSLDQGLQFLIQYYNGEERAKGNILERFSAQQFPDLHSELNLSSLELGDSALYFCASSSGVSNSYEQYFGPGTRLTVT.

The chain employs TRBV11-1 and TRBJ1-1; D gene uncertain. Germline CDR1 is SGHAT and CDR2 is FQDESV (reference sequence). V was cut by 1 base and J by 1 base, with 7 bases left in between. The CDR3 loop spans 14 amino acids. This CDR3 is CASSLVVANTEAFF. The CDR3 DNA sequence: TGTGCCAGCAGCTTAGTGGTGGCGAACACTGAAGCTTTCTTT.

The genes are TRBV4-3 and TRBJ2-7; no definite D call. The germline V and J ends were trimmed by 0 bases and 1 base, with 7 bases remaining between them. The CDR3 extends over 14 amino acids. Germline V gene lookup returns CDR1 LGHNA and CDR2 YSLEER. CDR3 nucleotides: TGCGCCAGCAGCCAAGATCTGATATCCTACGAGCAGTACTTC. It codes for CASSQDLISYEQYF.

The gene calls are TRBV18 and TRBJ1-6; D gene ambiguous. The CDR3 is 12 residues long. Trimming cost V 2 bases and J 7 bases, with 3 bases left between them. The germline CDR1 and CDR2 sequences are KGHSH and LQKENI. The CDR3 sequence is CASSPVNSPLHF. CDR3 nucleotides: TGTGCCAGCTCACCAGTAAATTCACCCCTCCACTTT.

This sequence joins TRBV19 and TRBJ2-5; 8 bases agree with TRBD2. Germline-derived CDR1 and CDR2 are LNHDA and SQIVND (reference sequence). V lost 5 bases, J lost 5 bases, and 10 bases stayed unmatched. There are 15 residues in the CDR3. The CDR3 region is CASSGNGGAGETQYF. In nucleotides, the CDR3 is TGTGCCAGTAGTGGGAACGGGGGGGCAGGCGAGACCCAGTACTTC.

The chain recombines TRBV5-4 with TRBJ1-1, with D hard to call. Germline lookup yields CDR1 SGHNT and CDR2 YYREEE (reference sequence). V gave up 1 base and J gave up 1 base, with 8 bases separating them. This CDR3 has 14 amino acids. The CDR3 DNA reads as TGTGCCAGCAGCTTGTCTCCGGGGAACACTGAAGCTTTCTTT. Protein product: CASSLSPGNTEAFF.

The chain combines TRBV4-3 with TRBJ1-4; D may be TRBD1 (5 bases). This CDR3 is 16 amino acids long. CDR1 LGHNA and CDR2 YSLEER come from the germline V gene. Trimming shortened V by 0 bases and J by 8 bases, and 16 bases separated the two germline ends. CDR3 loop: CASSQEIEGEREKLFF. As DNA, the CDR3 is TGCGCCAGCAGCCAAGAGATCGAAGGGGAGAGGGAAAAACTGTTTTTT.

The chain carries TRBV7-8 and TRBJ2-7; the D gene is possibly TRBD2 (5 bases). Germline V gene data show CDR1 as SGHVS and CDR2 as FQNEAQ. V lost 0 bases and J 4 bases, leaving 19 bases between the germline ends. The CDR3 loop spans 17 amino acids. The CDR3 sequence is CASSLALTILGIYEQYF. The CDR3 DNA is TGTGCCAGCAGCTTAGCGTTAACCATACTAGGGATTTACGAGCAGTACTTC.

The gene calls are TRBV5-6 and TRBJ1-4; D not resolved. Deletions cut 3 bases from V and 0 bases from J, with 15 bases between. Germline values: CDR1 SGHDT, CDR2 YYEEEE. The CDR3 contains 17 residues. In nucleotides, the CDR3 is TGTGCCAGCAGCTCCGACCTATACTCTACAACTAATGAAAAACTGTTTTTT. Translated: CASSSDLYSTTNEKLFF.

The V call is TRBV19, the J call TRBJ1-4; D unresolved. Germline-derived CDR1 and CDR2 are LNHDA and SQIVND (reference sequence). The germline V and J ends were trimmed by 4 bases and 4 bases, with 10 bases remaining between them. This CDR3 has 14 residues. CDR3: CASSTQTSNEKLFF. CDR3 bases: TGTGCCAGTAGTACGCAGACCAGTAATGAAAAACTGTTTTTT.

This clone appeared many times. V gene TRBV7-9 combines with J gene TRBJ2-7, with D maybe TRBD2 (5 bases). Germline V gene lookup returns CDR1 SEHNR and CDR2 FQNEAQ (reference sequence). The CDR3 has 14 amino acids. Trimming took 3 bases from V and 2 from J, leaving 11 bases between them. The CDR3 reads CASSFEGVAYEQYF. The DNA for the CDR3 is TGTGCCAGCAGCTTTGAGGGCGTAGCCTACGAGCAGTACTTC.

This clone was recorded only once. The V and J genes are TRBV6-5 and TRBJ1-1; 10 nucleotides match TRBD1. Germline V gives CDR1 MNHEY, CDR2 SVGAGI. The CDR3 contains 14 residues. The V segment lost 8 bases and the J segment 4 bases; nucleotides outside the gene matches: 7. The CDR3 loop is CASGDRGHTTEAFF. The CDR3 bases are TGTGCCAGCGGGGACAGGGGCCACACCACTGAAGCTTTCTTT.

The V call is TRBV6-5, the J call TRBJ1-5; 9 bases agree with TRBD1. The CDR3 contains 15 residues. V lost 6 bases to trimming and J lost 7 bases; unmatched junction nucleotides: 10. Germline V gene data show CDR1 as MNHEY and CDR2 as SVGAGI. CDR3 bases: TGTGCCAGCAGACAGGGGGCCACCGTTCCCCAGCCCCAGCATTTT. This gives the protein CASRQGATVPQPQHF.

The chain couples TRBV7-3 to TRBJ2-1, with D perhaps TRBD1 (6 bases). V dropped 3 bases and J dropped 0 bases, with 12 bases sitting between them. CDR3 length: 16 residues. CDR1 is SGHTA, CDR2 FQGTGA, per germline. The CDR3 region is CASSFTGQSSYNEQFF. The CDR3 DNA reads TGTGCCAGCAGCTTTACAGGGCAGAGCTCCTACAATGAGCAGTTCTTC.

The rearrangement links TRBV3-1 (or the pseudogene TRBV3-2) to TRBJ2-3, with D maybe TRBD1 (5 bases). V was cut by 0 bases and J by 6 bases, with 25 bases left in between. From germline, CDR1 is LGHDT and CDR2 YNNKEL (reference sequence). The CDR3 runs to 19 residues. In DNA, the CDR3 is TGTGCCAGCAGCCAAGATTTTTTGGGCAGGGTAGGGCCTGTGGATACGCAGTATTTT. Translating it yields CASSQDFLGRVGPVDTQYF.

This clone appeared once. The chain recombines TRBV5-4 with TRBJ1-2; TRBD1 agrees at 8 bases. Germline CDR1 and CDR2: SGHNT and YYREEE (reference sequence). V dropped 0 bases and J dropped 3; count of bases not matched to a gene: 4. The CDR3 extends over 15 amino acids. Here the CDR3 reads CASSLAGQGYYGYTF. CDR3 nucleotide sequence: TGTGCCAGCAGCTTGGCCGGACAGGGTTACTATGGCTACACCTTC.